These 6 T cell receptor beta chains originate from one sample sequenced in a study of T cells in localized non-small cell lung cancer. The data were produced by immunoSEQ multiplex PCR, yet TCRdb's version contains in-frame clones alone and is incomplete. The sample lists roughly 27,000 clones; around 91% were seen once. This material consisted of peripheral blood, taken before any cancer treatment. The source is a woman aged 35 to 70 with stage I lung adenocarcinoma.

CDR3 sequence reads: CASSQLKGTGSPLHF. As DNA, the CDR3 is TGTGCCAGCAGCCAATTAAAGGGGACTGGATCACCCCTCCACTTT. V is TRBV16 and J is TRBJ1-6, with D perhaps TRBD1 (5 bases). Looked up from germline, CDR1 is KGHSY and CDR2 is FQNENV. The CDR3 consists of 15 residues. V shed 1 base and J shed 10 bases, with 14 bases lying between them.

The chain joins TRBV5-6 to TRBJ2-5; D might be TRBD2 (5 bases). This CDR3 comprises 17 residues. The ends were cut back, 1 base at V and 4 bases at J, with 20 bases in the middle. Germline V CDR1 and CDR2: SGHDT, YYEEEE. CDR3 region: CASSLLRRAGRIETQYF. CDR3 coding DNA: TGTGCCAGCAGCTTGTTAAGGCGGGCCGGTCGGATAGAGACCCAGTACTTC.

The rearrangement joins TRBV19 to TRBJ1-1; D is uncertain. Trimming cost V 0 bases and J 4 bases, with 9 bases left between them. Looked up from germline, CDR1 is LNHDA and CDR2 is SQIVND (reference sequence). The CDR3 totals 14 residues. Here the CDR3 DNA reads TGTGCCAGTAGTATAGACCCGTCCAGCACTGAAGCTTTCTTT. Residues: CASSIDPSSTEAFF.

The gene calls are TRBV7-2 and TRBJ2-7; possibly TRBD1 or TRBD2 for D (5 bases each). Germline V gene lookup returns CDR1 SGHTA and CDR2 FQGNSA. The CDR3 covers 14 residues. V was pared by 0 bases and J by 5 bases, with 11 bases between. The CDR3 loop reads CASSLAGDQNEQYF. In nucleotides, the CDR3 is TGTGCCAGCAGCTTAGCGGGGGATCAGAACGAGCAGTACTTC. Full variable domain (rest looked up from reference TRBV7-2 and TRBJ2-7): GAGVSQSPSNKVTEKGKDVELRCDPISGHTALYWYRQSLGQGLEFLIYFQGNSAPDKSGLPSDRFSAERTGGSVSTLTIQRTQQEDSAVYLCASSLAGDQNEQYFGPGTRLTVT.

V and J are TRBV12-2 and TRBJ2-3; the table's D call of TRBD1 was not tested on the DNA. TRBV12-2 is designated a pseudogene. The CDR3 extends over 17 amino acids. The CDR3 nucleotides are TGTGCAAGTCGCTTAGGAGCCGGGACAGGGACCACAGATACGCAGTATTTT. Its translation: CASRLGAGTGTTDTQYF.

J is TRBJ1-1 and V is TRBV19; no definite D call. CDR3 length: 14 residues. Germline V gene data show CDR1 as LNHDA and CDR2 as SQIVND (reference sequence). Trimming pared 7 bases from V and 3 bases from J, leaving 15 bases between. CDR3 DNA: TGTGCCAGTAAAAAATCAGGAGATTACACTGAAGCTTTCTTT. Residues: CASKKSGDYTEAFF. Full variable domain (remainder filled in from reference TRBV19 and TRBJ1-1): DGGITQSPKYLFRKEGQNVTLSCEQNLNHDAMYWYRQDPGQGLRLIYYSQIVNDFQKGDIAEGYSVSREKKESFPLTVTSAQKNPTAFYLCASKKSGDYTEAFFGQGTRLTVV.